The TCR beta chain described here comes from a study of blood T cells in healthy people across ages. For the second PCR, which ran for roughly 6 to 12 cycles, a sample-barcoded 5' primer and a J-beta primer mix were used. Samples each returned at least 2.5 million CDR3-containing paired-end reads. Each CDR3 protein gets one entry after TCRdb re-called the 5' RACE reads with MiXCR. This sample carries roughly 1.7 million distinct CDR3 sequences, roughly 30% of them seen once, and the ten largest clones take about 11%. This clonotype has just a few counts. V lost 4 bases and J lost 9, with 14 bases in between. Germline loops: CDR1 SGHDT, CDR2 YYEEEE. The CDR3 is made up of 12 amino acids.

The source is a woman aged 30 to 39 in good health. Sequences were obtained from blood. V usage is TRBV5-6 and J usage is TRBJ2-7; D not resolved. The CDR3 nucleotides read TGTGCCAGCAGCACTAAGGGCTATGGGCAGTACTTC. Translated, it gives CASSTKGYGQYF. The complete variable domain, with remaining parts taken from reference TRBV5-6 and TRBJ2-7, reads DAGVTQSPTHLIKTRGQQVTLRCSPKSGHDTVSWYQQALGQGPQFIFQYYEEEERQRGNFPDRFSGHQFPNYSSELNVNALLLGDSALYLCASSTKGYGQYFGPGTRLTVT.